The 7 T cell receptor beta chains reported below all come from one sample, sequenced in a study of identical twins (dated by TCRdb to about 2016). The library was generated by 5' RACE. Sequenced using an Illumina HiSeq 2000. In TCRdb, the public reads were trimmed at Q25 with fastp and aligned with MiXCR, with productive beta chains retained. Every distinct CDR3 protein forms one entry, paired with its most common genes and DNA. For this sample there are around 680,000 distinct CDR3 sequences; 8% to 9% appear just once. The top ten clones comprise 0.85% to 1% of the sample. This sample was shared with a second study, whose subject was yellow fever vaccine responses in identical twins.

Sequencing was performed on PBMCs. The receptors were gathered from a woman aged 18-29 years in good health.

The chain joins TRBV7-2 to TRBJ2-1; TRBD2 agrees at 11 bases. CDR1 and CDR2 (germline): SGHTA, FQGNSA. The CDR3 sequence is 16 residues long. Unmatched junction bases numbered 5, after V lost 5 bases and J lost 2 bases. CDR3 amino acids: CASSALLAGAYNEQFF. In DNA, the CDR3 is TGTGCCAGCAGCGCCCTACTAGCGGGAGCCTACAATGAGCAGTTCTTC.

This clonotype has more than one count but fewer than ten. The rearrangement joins TRBV6-2 or TRBV6-3 to TRBJ1-5, with 8 bases identical to TRBD1. Germline V lookup: CDR1 MNHEY, CDR2 SVGEGT. Unmatched junction bases numbered 4, after V lost 7 bases and J lost 5 bases. The CDR3 length is 13 residues. CDR3 sequence (DNA): TGTGCCAGCAACCTACAGGGGGATCAGCCCCAGCATTTT. Its translation is CASNLQGDQPQHF.

The chain uses TRBV14 and TRBJ2-1, with D hard to call. Germline-derived CDR1 and CDR2 are SGHDN and FVKESK. The CDR3 sequence is 13 residues long. Trimming took 2 bases from V and 3 from J, leaving 5 bases between them. CDR3 in amino acids: CASSQYLYNEQFF. The DNA for the CDR3 is TGTGCCAGCAGCCAATACCTCTACAATGAGCAGTTCTTC.

The chain carries TRBV11-2 and TRBJ1-2, with 10 bases matching TRBD1. The germline gives CDR1 SGHAT, CDR2 FQNNGV. V lost 5 bases to trimming and J lost 8 bases; unmatched junction nucleotides: 20. CDR3 length equals 18 residues. Written as DNA, the CDR3 is TGTGCCAGCAGCACCCCCCGGCCTGGGGACAGGGGCCAAGGGGGCTACACCTTC. This translates into CASSTPRPGDRGQGGYTF.

The CDR3 region has the DNA TGTGCCAGCGGGGAGACAGGGCGAAGCAATCAGCCCCAGCATTTT. Amino acids: CASGETGRSNQPQHF. V is TRBV27 and J is TRBJ1-5; 7 bases line up with TRBD1. The CDR3 spans 15 residues. Germline V gene lookup returns CDR1 MNHEY and CDR2 SMNVEV (reference sequence). After removal of 8 bases from V and 1 base from J, the junction contained 8 bases not matched to a gene.

The chain recombines TRBV27 with TRBJ2-7, with 7 bases that match TRBD1. This CDR3 is 14 amino acids long. CDR1 MNHEY and CDR2 SMNVEV come from the germline V gene (reference sequence). Unmatched junction bases numbered 6, after V lost 2 bases and J lost 5 bases. The CDR3 DNA follows: TGTGCCAGCAGTTTAAGGCAGACAGGGAACGAGCAGTACTTC. This sequence encodes CASSLRQTGNEQYF.

This clonotype was detected ten times or more. The chain joins TRBV12-3 or TRBV12-4 to TRBJ2-3; D not resolved. CDR3 length: 13 residues. Trimming stripped 10 bases from V and 2 bases from J, with 13 bases between. DNA of the CDR3: TGTGCCACCTTCCCGCCCGACACAGATACGCAGTATTTT. Amino acids: CATFPPDTDTQYF.